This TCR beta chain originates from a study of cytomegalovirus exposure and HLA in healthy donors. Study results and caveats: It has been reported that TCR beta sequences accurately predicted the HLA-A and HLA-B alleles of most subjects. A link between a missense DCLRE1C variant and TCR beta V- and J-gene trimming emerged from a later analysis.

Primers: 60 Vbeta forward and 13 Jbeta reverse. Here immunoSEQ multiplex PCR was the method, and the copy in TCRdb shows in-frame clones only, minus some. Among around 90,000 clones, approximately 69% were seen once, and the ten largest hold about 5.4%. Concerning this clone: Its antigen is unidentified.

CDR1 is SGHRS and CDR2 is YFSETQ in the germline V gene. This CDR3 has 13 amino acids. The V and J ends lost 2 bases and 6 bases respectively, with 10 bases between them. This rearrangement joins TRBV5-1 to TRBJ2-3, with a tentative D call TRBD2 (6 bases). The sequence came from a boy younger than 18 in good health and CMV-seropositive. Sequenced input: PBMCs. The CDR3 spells CASSFSGGDTQYF. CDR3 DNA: TGCGCCAGCAGCTTCTCAGGAGGGGATACGCAGTATTTT.